The 15 T cell receptor beta chains listed next were all sequenced from one sample in a study of CD8+ T cells in alopecia areata (dated 2018 in TCRdb). The library was generated by the immunoSEQ multiplex PCR assay. RNA was extracted from all samples and reverse transcribed into cDNA, which served as template for TCR sequencing. TCRdb took over this immuneACCESS table, retaining in-frame rearrangements with V and J assigned. Such tables are incomplete; in checked studies, under half of the missing clones stem from an unresolved V gene, and the remainder is unexplained. Here the sample has about 220,000 clones; roughly 56% occur a single time. Clones ranked in the top ten supply 1.5% to 2% of the sample. In the paper's terms, the time point label means: about 4 weeks on oral tofacitinib. The sample's treatment or condition label, in plain terms: oral pan-JAK inhibitor, 5-10 mg twice daily. Sample: CD4+ T cells sorted from blood, taken at week 4, from a patient treated with tofacitinib. The receptor set was obtained from a human donor with alopecia areata.

With regard to this clone: Different DNA sequences within this sample yield the same CDR3. The V gene is TRBV20-1, the J gene TRBJ2-5; D call uncertain. Per germline, CDR1 DFQATT and CDR2 SNEGSKA (reference sequence). This CDR3 comprises 11 residues. Trimming took off 4 bases at V and 2 bases at J, with 5 bases between the two ends. CDR3 residues: CSANNQETQYF. CDR3 DNA sequence: TGCAGTGCTAACAATCAAGAGACCCAGTACTTC.

This clone was detected only a few times. The chain carries TRBV7-2 and TRBJ2-1; D remains unclear. The V gene lost 4 bases and the J gene lost 0 bases, with 7 bases spanning the gap. The germline V gene has CDR1 SGHTA and CDR2 FQGNSA. The CDR3 consists of 14 residues. CDR3 residues: CASSSINSYNEQFF. In DNA, the CDR3 is TGTGCCAGCAGCTCCATCAACTCCTACAATGAGCAGTTCTTC.

Note on this clone: This CDR3 is also generated by other DNA sequences in the sample. The J gene is TRBJ1-2, the V gene TRBV5-1; D not certain. With 0 bases removed from V and 3 bases from J, the gap between germline ends came to 3 bases. Germline V gene data show CDR1 as SGHRS and CDR2 as YFSETQ. There are 12 residues in the CDR3. The CDR3 sequence: CASSLDDYGYTF. In DNA, the CDR3 is TGCGCCAGCAGCTTGGATGACTATGGCTACACCTTC.

This sequence joins TRBV7-2 and TRBJ2-1; D is uncertain. CDR3 length: 15 residues. The V end was cut by 7 bases, the J end by 6 bases, with 19 bases between. The germline gives CDR1 SGHTA, CDR2 FQGNSA. The CDR3 region is CASIVQSSVFNEQFF. CDR3 bases: TGTGCCAGCATCGTTCAATCGTCGGTCTTCAATGAGCAGTTCTTC.

The rearrangement uses TRBV29-1 and TRBJ2-3; tentatively, D is TRBD1 (6 bases). The V end lost 5 bases, the J end lost 5 bases, and 11 bases lay between the germline ends. The CDR3 length is 12 residues. Germline V gene sequence: CDR1 SQVTM, CDR2 ANQGSEA. The CDR3 loop reads CSVPQGRDTQYF. CDR3 in DNA: TGCAGCGTTCCACAGGGTAGAGATACGCAGTATTTT.

This clone showed up just a few times. The V gene is TRBV4-1, the J gene TRBJ1-5; D is possibly TRBD1 (5 bases). The CDR3 totals 15 residues. In germline, CDR1 is MGHRA, CDR2 YSYEKL. The V end was cut by 1 base, the J end by 7 bases, with 14 bases between. This CDR3 is CASSQGGAANQPQHF. The CDR3 bases are TGCGCCAGCAGCCAAGGAGGGGCAGCGAACCAGCCCCAGCATTTT.

The rearrangement uses TRBV18 and TRBJ1-1, with 7 bases lining up with TRBD1. V dropped 6 bases and J dropped 1; count of bases not matched to a gene: 5. This CDR3 contains 14 residues. Germline V CDR1 and CDR2: KGHSH, LQKENI. In DNA, the CDR3 is TGTGCCAGCTCTCAGGACAGGAAGAACACTGAAGCTTTCTTT. Translating it yields CASSQDRKNTEAFF.

This clone turned up a few times. Distinct nucleotide sequences in the sample also encode this CDR3. The V gene is TRBV29-1, the J gene TRBJ1-1; D possibly corresponds to TRBD1 (5 bases). From germline, CDR1 is SQVTM and CDR2 ANQGSEA. The germline V and J ends were trimmed by 3 bases and 1 base, with 6 bases remaining between them. The CDR3 covers 12 residues. CDR3 DNA sequence: TGCAGCGTTGATCAGGGGAACACTGAAGCTTTCTTT. Its translation: CSVDQGNTEAFF.

J is TRBJ2-1 and V is TRBV7-7; D gene unclear. The ends were cut back, 8 bases at V and 0 bases at J, with 8 bases in the middle. Germline V gene lookup returns CDR1 SSHAT and CDR2 FNYEAQ (reference sequence). The CDR3 has 13 residues. This CDR3 is CASSTGSYNEQFF. Written as DNA, the CDR3 is TGTGCCAGCTCGACGGGCTCCTACAATGAGCAGTTCTTC.

This clone has only a few counts. V usage is TRBV5-4 and J usage is TRBJ1-4, with D hard to call. From germline, CDR1 is SGHNT and CDR2 YYREEE (reference sequence). V lost 0 bases and J lost 2, with 5 bases in between. The CDR3 totals 14 residues. The CDR3 DNA reads as TGTGCCAGCAGCTTGGAGAGTACTAATGAAAAACTGTTTTTT. It specifies CASSLESTNEKLFF.

The J gene is TRBJ2-6, the V gene TRBV15; no reliable D call. V gave up 8 bases and J gave up 2 bases, with 13 bases separating them. Germline CDR1 is LNHNV and CDR2 is YYDKDF (reference sequence). The CDR3 totals 15 residues. The CDR3 loop reads CATGEPRAGANVLTF. CDR3 DNA: TGTGCCACCGGGGAACCCCGAGCTGGGGCCAACGTCCTGACTTTC.

On this clone: Other nucleotide sequences from this sample produce the same CDR3. CDR3 in amino acids: CSVGGRMNTEAFF. In DNA form, the CDR3 reads TGCAGCGTTGGTGGGCGCATGAACACTGAAGCTTTCTTT. This chain uses TRBV29-1 with TRBJ1-1; unclear D gene. Germline CDR1 and CDR2: SQVTM and ANQGSEA. CDR3 length equals 13 residues. V dropped 4 bases and J dropped 0 bases, with 9 bases sitting between them.

The V and J genes are TRBV5-6 and TRBJ1-1; D ambiguous. Germline CDR1 and CDR2: SGHDT and YYEEEE. V was trimmed by 0 bases and J by 0 bases, leaving 9 bases between them. CDR3 length equals 15 residues. CDR3: CASSLEGYMNTEAFF. The CDR3 DNA is TGTGCCAGCAGCTTGGAAGGGTATATGAACACTGAAGCTTTCTTT.

This clone was seen a few times. The chain has TRBV7-3 and TRBJ1-2; 8 nucleotides agree with TRBD1. V dropped 5 bases and J dropped 8; count of bases not matched to a gene: 7. The CDR3 is made up of 13 amino acids. Per germline, CDR1 SGHTA and CDR2 FQGTGA. The CDR3: CASSMDRVSGYTF. The CDR3 nucleotides read TGTGCCAGCAGCATGGACAGGGTGTCCGGCTACACCTTC.

The chain recombines TRBV29-1 with TRBJ1-1, with 7 bases matching TRBD1. The germline V gene has CDR1 SQVTM and CDR2 ANQGSEA. After removal of 6 bases from V and 12 bases from J, the junction contained 19 bases not matched to a gene. The CDR3 consists of 14 residues. The CDR3 protein is CSVNPREGASGTFF. In DNA, the CDR3 is TGCAGCGTGAACCCTCGGGAGGGGGCGTCGGGGACTTTCTTT.